A single sample gave rise to the 17 T cell receptor beta chains below, sequenced in a study of cytomegalovirus exposure and HLA in healthy donors. The PCR was carried out with 60 Vbeta primers and 13 Jbeta primers. The protocol was immunoSEQ multiplex PCR, while the TCRdb copy is restricted to in-frame clones and leaves out a portion. The profile shows some 93,000 clones, 82% of them singletons. Sequences were obtained from PBMCs. The receptor set was obtained from a man in his fifties in good health and CMV-seronegative.

This chain uses TRBV6-1 with TRBJ2-1; possible D gene TRBD1, 5 bases. Trimming took off 5 bases at V and 7 bases at J, with 12 bases between the two ends. This CDR3 is built from 13 residues. The V gene's germline CDR1 is MNHNS and CDR2 SASEGT. CDR3 loop: CASSFSGANEQFF. DNA of the CDR3: TGTGCCAGCAGTTTCAGTGGGGCGAATGAGCAGTTCTTC.

The gene calls are TRBV5-1 and TRBJ2-5; 8 nucleotides agree with TRBD2. V shed 2 bases and J 3 bases; nucleotides not matched to a gene: 3. The CDR3 contains 14 residues. Germline CDR1 SGHRS, CDR2 YFSETQ. The CDR3 sequence: CASSFSLAEETQYF. The CDR3 DNA is TGCGCCAGCAGCTTTTCACTAGCGGAAGAGACCCAGTACTTC.

V gene TRBV28 combines with J gene TRBJ1-1; D gene unclear. Germline CDR1 reads MDHEN; CDR2 reads SYDVKM. Deletions cut 4 bases from V and 4 bases from J, with 13 bases between. This CDR3 is 14 amino acids long. This chain's CDR3 is CASSSPSGSTEAFF. DNA for the CDR3: TGTGCCAGCAGTTCCCCTTCAGGCAGCACTGAAGCTTTCTTT.

This chain uses TRBV4-3 with TRBJ1-2; 7 bases are shared with TRBD1. V gave up 0 bases and J gave up 0 bases; unmatched junction bases: 4. Germline V gives CDR1 LGHNA, CDR2 YSLEER. This CDR3 comprises 16 residues. The CDR3 region is CASSQERGPANYGYTF. The CDR3 region has the DNA TGCGCCAGCAGCCAAGAGAGGGGGCCCGCTAACTATGGCTACACCTTC.

This clone was seen once. The rearrangement links TRBV27 to TRBJ1-5; a weak D match, TRBD1 (5 bases). The germline V gene encodes CDR1 MNHEY and CDR2 SMNVEV (reference sequence). The V end lost 2 bases, the J end lost 5 bases, and 13 bases lay between the germline ends. This CDR3 has 15 residues. This CDR3 reads CASSLGFGGDQPQHF. The CDR3 bases are TGTGCCAGCAGTTTAGGTTTCGGGGGAGATCAGCCCCAGCATTTT.

V and J are TRBV9 and TRBJ2-7, with 8 bases that match TRBD1. With 0 bases clipped from V and 6 bases from J, the junction kept 8 bases outside the gene matches. The CDR3 spans 15 residues. Germline CDR1 SGDLS, CDR2 YYNGEE. As DNA, the CDR3 is TGTGCCAGCAGCGTAGAGGGGACAGGCGGAACCGAGCAGTACTTC. Its translation is CASSVEGTGGTEQYF.

The table lists this clone with a count of one. This chain links TRBV15 with TRBJ2-5; 9 positions agree with TRBD1. The CDR3 is 14 amino acids. Germline lookup yields CDR1 LNHNV and CDR2 YYDKDF (reference sequence). The J segment lost 0 bases and the V segment lost 5 bases, leaving 1 base of the junction unmatched. CDR3 coding DNA: TGTGCCACCAGCCGGGACAGGGACCAAGAGACCCAGTACTTC. As protein: CATSRDRDQETQYF. The full variable domain, completed using reference TRBV15 and TRBJ2-5, is DAMVIQNPRYQVTQFGKPVTLSCSQTLNHNVMYWYQQKSSQAPKLLFHYYDKDFNNEADTPDNFQSRRPNTSFCFLDIRSPGLGDTAMYLCATSRDRDQETQYFGPGTRLLVL.

The gene calls are TRBV25-1 and TRBJ1-4; a weak D match, TRBD1 (5 bases). Trimming removed 2 bases from V and 11 bases from J, with 9 bases in between. The CDR3 has 12 residues. Germline V gives CDR1 MGHDK, CDR2 SYGVNS. CDR3 nucleotide sequence: TGTGCCAGCAGTGAAGACCGGGGGAAACTGTTTTTT. Its protein is CASSEDRGKLFF.

This rearrangement joins TRBV2 to TRBJ1-2; TRBD1 aligns across 9 bases. V was pared by 4 bases and J by 6 bases, with 9 bases of the junction left unmatched. Germline loops: CDR1 SNHLY, CDR2 FYNNEI. The CDR3 runs to 15 residues. In DNA, the CDR3 is TGTGCCAGCAGTGCCACAGGACAGGGGCCCAATGGCTACACCTTC. Translated, it gives CASSATGQGPNGYTF.

The chain joins TRBV6-5 to TRBJ1-2; TRBD1 agrees at 10 bases. After removal of 2 bases from V and 7 bases from J, the junction contained 1 base not matched to a gene. This CDR3 contains 13 residues. CDR1 and CDR2 (germline): MNHEY, SVGAGI. In DNA, the CDR3 is TGTGCCAGCAGTTACCGGACAGGGGGTGGCTACACCTTC. Its translation is CASSYRTGGGYTF.

This clone occurred a few times. This rearrangement joins TRBV11-2 to TRBJ2-2; tentatively, D is TRBD1 (6 bases). The CDR3 extends over 13 amino acids. Looked up from germline, CDR1 is SGHAT and CDR2 is FQNNGV. V dropped 5 bases and J dropped 7 bases, with 11 bases sitting between them. CDR3 in amino acids: CASSPKGGGELFF. CDR3 bases: TGTGCCAGCAGCCCTAAAGGGGGCGGGGAGCTGTTTTTT.

This chain uses TRBV7-2 with TRBJ1-1; TRBD1 matches 7 bases. V trimming: 1 base; J trimming: 7 bases; junction bases outside the gene matches: 0. This CDR3 contains 12 residues. CDR1 and CDR2 (germline): SGHTA, FQGNSA. The CDR3 sequence is CASSLDRGEAFF. CDR3 in DNA: TGTGCCAGCAGCTTAGACAGGGGTGAAGCTTTCTTT.

This clone was detected only a few times. The chain recombines TRBV6-1 with TRBJ2-4; 7 bases fit TRBD1. CDR1 is MNHNS and CDR2 is SASEGT in the germline V gene. Trimming took 6 bases from V and 5 from J; bases not matched to a gene: 4. This CDR3 is 13 amino acids long. The CDR3 DNA reads TGTGCCAGCAGCCGCGGACAGGAAAACATTCAGTACTTC. Amino acid sequence: CASSRGQENIQYF.

The chain couples TRBV28 to TRBJ1-2; tentatively, D is TRBD1 (5 bases). V lost 8 bases, J lost 8 bases, and 12 bases lay in between. Germline CDR1 is MDHEN and CDR2 is SYDVKM. This CDR3 has 11 residues. The CDR3: CASGQARGYTF. The CDR3 nucleotides read TGTGCCAGCGGACAAGCGCGGGGCTACACCTTC.

This clone appeared a single time. V is TRBV5-4 and J is TRBJ2-3, with 9 positions matching TRBD2. The V and J ends lost 4 bases and 2 bases, in that order; junction bases with no gene match: 11. The germline gives CDR1 SGHNT, CDR2 YYREEE (reference sequence). The CDR3 consists of 17 residues. The CDR3 nucleotides read TGTGCCAGCAGCCCGCCCAGGAGCGGGAGGACCACAGATACGCAGTATTTT. It translates to CASSPPRSGRTTDTQYF. The full variable domain, with the rest looked up from reference TRBV5-4 and TRBJ2-3, is ETGVTQSPTHLIKTRGQQVTLRCSSQSGHNTVSWYQQALGQGPQFIFQYYREEENGRGNFPPRFSGLQFPNYSSELNVNALELDDSALYLCASSPPRSGRTTDTQYFGPGTRLTVL.

The J gene is TRBJ1-2, the V gene TRBV9, with TRBD1 matching over 9 bases. Germline V gene data show CDR1 as SGDLS and CDR2 as YYNGEE. This CDR3 contains 17 residues. Germline trimming cut 1 base from V and 6 bases from J; bases unmatched to any gene: 13. The CDR3 loop is CASSVSKDRGMLNGYTF. The CDR3 nucleotides read TGTGCCAGCAGCGTATCAAAGGACAGGGGTATGCTTAATGGCTACACCTTC.

The chain uses TRBV5-4 and TRBJ2-7, with a weak D call TRBD2 (5 bases). With 3 bases removed from V and 2 bases from J, the gap between germline ends came to 12 bases. CDR1 and CDR2 from the germline V gene are SGHNT and YYREEE (reference sequence). The CDR3 loop spans 14 amino acids. The CDR3 sequence is CASSSRTGTYEQYF. CDR3 nucleotide sequence: TGTGCCAGCAGCTCCCGGACCGGGACCTACGAGCAGTACTTC.